This T cell receptor beta chain was retrieved from a study of T cells after posttransplantation cyclophosphamide. Notes on the study in general: Later blood repertoires were often dominated by clones from the donor CD8+ memory compartment. Tissue-infiltrating T cells from skin or gut overlapped little with blood T cells. Recipient CMV seropositivity and CMV reactivation strongly tracked TRB clonality.

Assay: immunoSEQ multiplex PCR; the TCRdb copy retains only in-frame clones and omits some. The repertoire consists of tens of thousands of clones, none detected only once. The table lists this clone with many counts. Its target is unknown. This CDR3 spans 14 amino acids. CDR1 and CDR2 from the germline V gene are MDHEN and SYDVKM. Trimming shortened V by 5 bases and J by 4 bases, and 14 bases separated the two germline ends. The V gene is TRBV28, the J gene TRBJ2-5; TRBD2 is a possible D gene (6 bases). The sequencing input was PBMCs. The TCR originated in a man in his forties in good health, CMV-negative, and a related stem cell transplant donor. CDR3 amino acids: CASSLPGVRETQYF. The CDR3 DNA reads TGTGCCAGCAGTCTTCCGGGAGTCCGAGAGACCCAGTACTTC.